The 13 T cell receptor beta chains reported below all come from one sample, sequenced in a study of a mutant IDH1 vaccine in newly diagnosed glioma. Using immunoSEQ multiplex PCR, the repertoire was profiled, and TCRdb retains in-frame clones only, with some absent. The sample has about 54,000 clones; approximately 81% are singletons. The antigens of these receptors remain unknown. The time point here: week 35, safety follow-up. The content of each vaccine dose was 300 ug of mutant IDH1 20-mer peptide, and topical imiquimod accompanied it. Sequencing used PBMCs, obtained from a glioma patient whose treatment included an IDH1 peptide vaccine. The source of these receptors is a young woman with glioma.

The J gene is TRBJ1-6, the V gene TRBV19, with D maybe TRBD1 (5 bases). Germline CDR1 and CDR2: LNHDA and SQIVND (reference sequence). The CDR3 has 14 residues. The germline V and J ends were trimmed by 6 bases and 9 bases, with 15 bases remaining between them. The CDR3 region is CASRIPGLRSPLHF. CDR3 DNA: TGTGCCAGTAGGATACCGGGGCTTCGTTCACCCCTCCACTTT.

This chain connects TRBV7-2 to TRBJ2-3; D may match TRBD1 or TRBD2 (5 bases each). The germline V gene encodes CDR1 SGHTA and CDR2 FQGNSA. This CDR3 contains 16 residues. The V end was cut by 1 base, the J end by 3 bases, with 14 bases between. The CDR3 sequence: CASSLGPGSGTDTQYF. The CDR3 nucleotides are TGTGCCAGCAGCTTAGGCCCAGGGTCGGGGACAGATACGCAGTATTTT.

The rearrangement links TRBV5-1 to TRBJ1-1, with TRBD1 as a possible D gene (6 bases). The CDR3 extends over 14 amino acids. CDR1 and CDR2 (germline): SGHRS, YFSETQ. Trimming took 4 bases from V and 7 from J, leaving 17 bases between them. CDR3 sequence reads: CASSLLGGPGEAFF. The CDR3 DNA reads TGCGCCAGCAGCCTCTTGGGGGGGCCGGGTGAAGCTTTCTTT.

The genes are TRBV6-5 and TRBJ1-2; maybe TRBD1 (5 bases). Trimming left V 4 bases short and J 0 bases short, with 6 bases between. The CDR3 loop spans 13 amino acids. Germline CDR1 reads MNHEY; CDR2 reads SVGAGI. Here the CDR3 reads CASSFRANYGYTF. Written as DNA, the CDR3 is TGTGCCAGCAGTTTCAGGGCTAACTATGGCTACACCTTC.

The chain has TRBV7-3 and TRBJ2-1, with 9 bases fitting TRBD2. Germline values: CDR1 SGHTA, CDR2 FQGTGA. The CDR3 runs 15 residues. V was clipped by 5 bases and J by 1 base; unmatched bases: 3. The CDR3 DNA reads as TGTGCCAGCAGCACTAGCGGGCGGTCCTACAATGAGCAGTTCTTC. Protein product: CASSTSGRSYNEQFF.

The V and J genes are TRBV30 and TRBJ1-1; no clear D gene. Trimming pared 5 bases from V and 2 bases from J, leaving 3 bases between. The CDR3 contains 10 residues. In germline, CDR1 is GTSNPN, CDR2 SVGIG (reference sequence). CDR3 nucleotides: TGTGCCTGGTCCAACACTGAAGCTTTCTTT. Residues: CAWSNTEAFF.

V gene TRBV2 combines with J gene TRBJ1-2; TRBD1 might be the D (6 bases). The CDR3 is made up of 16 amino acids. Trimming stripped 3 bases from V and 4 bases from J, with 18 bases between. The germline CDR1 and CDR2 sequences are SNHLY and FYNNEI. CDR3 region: CASSEGLGGIGYGYTF. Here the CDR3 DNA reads TGTGCCAGCAGTGAGGGGTTGGGGGGCATCGGCTATGGCTACACCTTC.

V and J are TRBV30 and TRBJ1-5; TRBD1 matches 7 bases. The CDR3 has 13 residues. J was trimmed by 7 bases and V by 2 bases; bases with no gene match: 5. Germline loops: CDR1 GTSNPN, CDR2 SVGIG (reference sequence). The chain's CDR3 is CAWSTGEGQPQHF. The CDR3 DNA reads TGTGCCTGGAGTACAGGGGAGGGCCAGCCCCAGCATTTT.

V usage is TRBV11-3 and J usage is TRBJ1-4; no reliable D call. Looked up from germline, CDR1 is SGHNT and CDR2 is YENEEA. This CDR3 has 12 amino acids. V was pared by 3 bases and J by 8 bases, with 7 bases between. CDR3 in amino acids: CASSLRREKLFF. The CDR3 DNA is TGTGCCAGCAGCTTGCGGAGAGAAAAACTGTTTTTT.

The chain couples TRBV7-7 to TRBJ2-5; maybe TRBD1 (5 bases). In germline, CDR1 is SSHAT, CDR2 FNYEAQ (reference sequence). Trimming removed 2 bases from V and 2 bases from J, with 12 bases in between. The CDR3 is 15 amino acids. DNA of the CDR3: TGTGCCAGCAGCTTATCGTCAGGGCTGCAAGAGACCCAGTACTTC. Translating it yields CASSLSSGLQETQYF.

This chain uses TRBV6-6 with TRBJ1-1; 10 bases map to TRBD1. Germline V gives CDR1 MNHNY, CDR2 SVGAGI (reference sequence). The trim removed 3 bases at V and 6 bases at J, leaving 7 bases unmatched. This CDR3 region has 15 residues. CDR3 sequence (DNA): TGTGCCAGCAGTTATCCCGGGACAGGGGTATCTGAAGCTTTCTTT. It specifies CASSYPGTGVSEAFF.

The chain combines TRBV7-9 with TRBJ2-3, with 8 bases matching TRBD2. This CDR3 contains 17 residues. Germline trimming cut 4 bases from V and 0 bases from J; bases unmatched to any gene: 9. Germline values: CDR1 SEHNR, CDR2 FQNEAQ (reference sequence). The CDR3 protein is CASSSPPLAGSTDTQYF. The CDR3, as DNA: TGTGCCAGCAGCTCCCCCCCCCTAGCGGGTAGCACAGATACGCAGTATTTT.

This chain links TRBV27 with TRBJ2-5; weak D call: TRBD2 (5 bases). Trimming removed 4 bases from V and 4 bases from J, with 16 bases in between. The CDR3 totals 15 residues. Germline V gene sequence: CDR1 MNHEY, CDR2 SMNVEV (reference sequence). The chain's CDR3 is CASSSVRRGGETQYF. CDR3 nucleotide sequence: TGTGCCAGCAGTTCCGTGCGCCGGGGTGGAGAGACCCAGTACTTC.